These 8 T cell receptor beta chains were sequenced from one sample in a study of blood T cells in healthy people across ages. Combining a sample-barcoded 5' primer with a J-beta primer mix, a second PCR ran for 7 to 11 cycles. TCRdb ran MiXCR on the 5' RACE reads and lists one entry per CDR3 protein. This sample has some 940,000 distinct CDR3 sequences, with 29% found just once. These data are also associated with another study on T cells of mothers and their children.

The sequenced material came from blood. All receptors derive from a middle-aged woman in good health.

The J gene is TRBJ1-2, the V gene TRBV29-1; D gene unclear. This CDR3 has 11 residues. CDR1 and CDR2 (germline): SQVTM, ANQGSEA. CDR3 protein: CGGLDHSGYTF. In nucleotides, the CDR3 is TGCGGCGGGCTGGACCACTCGGGCTACACCTTC. Looking up the rest from reference TRBV29-1 and TRBJ1-2 gives the full variable domain: SAVISQKPSRDICQRGTSLTIQCQVDSQVTMMFWYRQQPGQSLTLIATANQGSEATYESGFVIDKFPISRPNLTFSTLTVSNMSPEDSSIYLCGGLDHSGYTFGSGTRLTVV.

The J gene is TRBJ1-6, the V gene TRBV27, with 7 bases lining up with TRBD1. Germline trimming cut 2 bases from V and 12 bases from J; bases unmatched to any gene: 10. There are 15 residues in the CDR3. The germline CDR1 and CDR2 sequences are MNHEY and SMNVEV (reference sequence). The chain's CDR3 is CASSLSPQGLEPLHF. CDR3 sequence (DNA): TGTGCCAGCAGTTTAAGCCCACAGGGGTTGGAACCCCTCCACTTT.

The chain links TRBV20-1 to TRBJ1-5, with D possibly matching TRBD1 (6 bases). Between the trimmed V and J ends, which lost 3 bases and 1 base, there was a span of 22 bases. Germline V gene data show CDR1 as DFQATT and CDR2 as SNEGSKA (reference sequence). CDR3 length: 18 amino acids. In nucleotides, the CDR3 is TGCAGTGCTAGTCTGGGGGGCAAAGTTTTCAGGAGCAATCAGCCCCAGCATTTT. This gives the protein CSASLGGKVFRSNQPQHF.

This clonotype was seen only a few times. This sequence joins TRBV6-4 and TRBJ1-1, with a possible D match to TRBD1 (6 bases). This CDR3 region has 14 residues. Germline V gene lookup returns CDR1 MRHNA and CDR2 SNTAGT. V was shortened by 6 bases and J by 4 bases, with 15 bases between the two germline ends. The CDR3 bases are TGTGCCAGCAGAGAGACAGGTGGGGCCACTGAAGCTTTCTTT. Protein product: CASRETGGATEAFF.

The count of this clonotype is one. The chain has TRBV7-2 and TRBJ1-5; 10 positions agree with TRBD1. Trimming cost V 5 bases and J 6 bases; bases outside gene matches: 13. CDR1 SGHTA and CDR2 FQGNSA come from the germline V gene. This CDR3 contains 17 residues. CDR3 nucleotides: TGTGCCAGCAGCGAACGAGTACCGGGACAGGGGTCTCAGCCCCAGCATTTT. Protein product: CASSERVPGQGSQPQHF.

About this clonotype itself: A read error may be the cause here, since a much bigger clone is one base away. The V gene is TRBV29-1, the J gene TRBJ1-2, with 7 bases matching TRBD1. Germline V gives CDR1 SQVTM, CDR2 ANQGSEA. The CDR3 is made up of 13 amino acids. Trimming cost V 7 bases and J 0 bases; bases outside gene matches: 5. The CDR3, as DNA: TGCAGCGGTGCGGACAGGACTAACTATGGCTACACCTTC. Its protein is CSGADRTNYGYTF.

The chain links TRBV5-1 to TRBJ1-1, with 8 nucleotides matching TRBD1. Germline CDR1 reads SGHRS; CDR2 reads YFSETQ. There are 15 residues in the CDR3. The V segment lost 3 bases and the J segment 1 base; nucleotides outside the gene matches: 5. For the CDR3, the DNA is TGCGCCAGCAGCTCTTGGACAGGGAAGAACACTGAAGCTTTCTTT. Translation: CASSSWTGKNTEAFF.

This clonotype has more than one count but fewer than ten. V usage is TRBV7-3 and J usage is TRBJ2-1; D gene unclear. The CDR3 has 13 residues. V was cut by 5 bases and J by 5 bases, with 10 bases left in between. Germline V gene sequence: CDR1 SGHTA, CDR2 FQGTGA. The DNA for the CDR3 is TGTGCCAGCAGCCAGACGACCGACAATGAGCAGTTCTTC. Amino acid sequence: CASSQTTDNEQFF.